This TCR beta chain was profiled in a study of post-analysis software for immune sequencing data. Points from the study as a whole: TRBV segments more frequent in patients than in controls numbered several and included TRBV5-6, TRBV5-1 and TRBV20-1. Normalized Chao1 diversity was significantly lower in multiple sclerosis patients than in controls. By F measure, samples from a shared preparation batch strongly co-clustered.

This clonotype was seen only a few times. The antigen remains undetermined. The V and J ends lost 3 bases and 15 bases respectively, with 15 bases between them. The CDR3 runs 12 residues. Unique-molecular-identifier-tagged TCR beta cDNA libraries were used. Yield was roughly 500,000 cDNA molecules from around 1 to 10 million T cells. TCRdb fed the PCR reads into MiXCR, producing one record per CDR3 protein. The table lists 500,000 to 600,000 distinct CDR3 sequences, 44% of them singletons. The rearrangement joins TRBV12-3 or TRBV12-4 to TRBJ2-1, with D unclear. Sequences were obtained from blood. The TCR originated in a girl between 5 and 17 years old with multiple sclerosis. DNA of the CDR3: TGTGCCAGCAGTTTGGCCGGGCCTACCAGGTTCTTC. It translates to CASSLAGPTRFF.